This T cell receptor beta chain was obtained from a study of graft-versus-host responses after intestinal transplantation. The ends lost 6 bases at V and 0 bases at J; junction bases unmatched: 6. This CDR3 region has 18 residues. Germline V lookup: CDR1 MDHEN, CDR2 SYDVKM. Comment on this clone: The target antigen is unknown.

General study points: The marrow of recipients harbored GvH clones, and ileum or blood showed some of them first.

The method was immunoSEQ multiplex PCR; TCRdb's version includes in-frame clones alone and lacks a portion of them. Of about 21,000 clones listed, roughly 92% are singletons. The source is a human patient who received an intestinal transplant, so some T cells may come from the graft donor. The sample consisted of PBMCs, taken roughly 260 days after intestinal transplant. The V gene is TRBV28, the J gene TRBJ2-2; 14 bases agree with TRBD2. This CDR3 is CASRGTSGRKSNTGELFF. CDR3 sequence (DNA): TGTGCCAGCAGAGGGACTAGCGGGAGAAAATCGAACACCGGGGAGCTGTTTTTT.